A single sample gave rise to the 3 T cell receptor beta chains below, sequenced in a study of blood T cell repertoires in COVID-19. The data were produced by immunoSEQ multiplex PCR, yet TCRdb's version contains in-frame clones alone and is incomplete. The sample has around 260,000 clones, roughly 85% seen once. The sample was peripheral blood. The receptors here all came from a man in his 60s who had recovered from COVID-19.

This clone was counted only a few times. The V and J genes are TRBV11-2 and TRBJ1-1; 7 bases are shared with TRBD1. The V gene end was trimmed by 6 bases and the J gene end by 1 base; junction bases not matched to a gene: 8. There are 15 residues in the CDR3. Per germline, CDR1 SGHAT and CDR2 FQNNGV. The CDR3 is CASRTQRTGNTEAFF. CDR3 DNA sequence: TGTGCCAGCAGAACTCAAAGGACAGGGAACACTGAAGCTTTCTTT.

The chain has TRBV7-2 and TRBJ1-6; D is possibly TRBD1 (5 bases). Germline V gene lookup returns CDR1 SGHTA and CDR2 FQGNSA. This CDR3 comprises 15 residues. Trimming left V 3 bases short and J 7 bases short, with 13 bases between. The CDR3: CASSFFRQGNSPLHF. The CDR3 DNA follows: TGTGCCAGCAGCTTTTTCCGGCAGGGAAATTCACCCCTCCACTTT.

CDR3 amino acids: CASSPSGQRGLSWSGYTF. CDR3 DNA: TGTGCCAGCTCACCATCCGGACAGCGAGGACTCTCATGGTCTGGCTACACCTTC. The genes are TRBV18 and TRBJ1-2; D might be TRBD1 (6 bases). Trimming removed 2 bases at V and 7 bases at J, with 26 bases between. Germline V gene data show CDR1 as KGHSH and CDR2 as LQKENI. The CDR3 is made up of 18 amino acids.